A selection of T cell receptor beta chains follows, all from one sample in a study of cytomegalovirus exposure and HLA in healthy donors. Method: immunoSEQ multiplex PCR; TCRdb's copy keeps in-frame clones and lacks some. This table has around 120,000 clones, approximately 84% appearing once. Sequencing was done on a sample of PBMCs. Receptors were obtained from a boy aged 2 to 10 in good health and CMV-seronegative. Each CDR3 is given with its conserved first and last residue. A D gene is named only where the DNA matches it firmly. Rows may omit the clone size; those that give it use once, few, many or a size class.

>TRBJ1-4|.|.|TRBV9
TGTGCCAGCAGCGTGTACTCCGTGGGGGGTAATGAAAAACTGTTTTTT
CASSVYSVGGNEKLFF
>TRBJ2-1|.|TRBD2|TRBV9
TGTGCCAGCAGCCCACGACGACCGGGACTACCCTCAACGGGTGAGCAGTTCTTC
CASSPRRPGLPSTGEQFF
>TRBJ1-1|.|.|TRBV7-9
TGTTCCAGCAGCTTTGGCGGGGAAGCTTTCTTT
CSSSFGGEAFF
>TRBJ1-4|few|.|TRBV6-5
TGTGCCAGCAGTTACTCTACCCGGGGGGATGAAAAACTGTTTTTT
CASSYSTRGDEKLFF
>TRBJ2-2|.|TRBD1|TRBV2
TGTGCCAGCAGGTCCGGGACAGGTTTTCCCGGGGAGCTGTTTTTT
CASRSGTGFPGELFF
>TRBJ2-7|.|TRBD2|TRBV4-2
TGTGCCAGCAGCCAAGATGCGGGGGGGCCCTACGAGCAGTACTTC
CASSQDAGGPYEQYF
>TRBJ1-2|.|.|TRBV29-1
TGCAGCGTTGGTCCCCAGGGGTTTCAGGGCTACACCTTC
CSVGPQGFQGYTF
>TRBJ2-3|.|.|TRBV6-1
TGTGCCAGCAGAACACAGGGATTGTTTCCAGATACGCAGTATTTT
CASRTQGLFPDTQYF
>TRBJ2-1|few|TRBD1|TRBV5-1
TGCGCCAGCAGCTTGGATATGTCGGGACAGGGGGTCGATGAGCAGTTCTTC
CASSLDMSGQGVDEQFF
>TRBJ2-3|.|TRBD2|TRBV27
TGTGCCAGTTTGAAAGCGGGAGGTCCCACAGATACGCAGTATTTT
CASLKAGGPTDTQYF
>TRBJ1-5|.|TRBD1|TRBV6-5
TGTGCCAGCAGTTACTCGGGACAGAACAATCAGCCCCAGCATTTT
CASSYSGQNNQPQHF
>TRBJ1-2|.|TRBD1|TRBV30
TGTGCCTGGAGTGTGGAGACAGGGGGCATGGGTGGCTACACCTTC
CAWSVETGGMGGYTF
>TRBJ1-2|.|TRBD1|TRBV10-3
TGTGCCATCAGCGGACAGGGCCTTCTTCTTGGCTACACCTTC
CAISGQGLLLGYTF
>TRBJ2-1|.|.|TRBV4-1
TGCGCCAGCAGCCAAGTAGTTAGCCCCACTTTAACGCACAATGAGCAGTTCTTC
CASSQVVSPTLTHNEQFF
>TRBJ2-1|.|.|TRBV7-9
TGTGCCAGCAGCCAGGGGGGCGATGAGCAGTTCTTC
CASSQGGDEQFF
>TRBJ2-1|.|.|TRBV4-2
TGTGCCAGCAGCGCAAGGGCGGGAACGAGGGGCAATGAGCAGTTCTTC
CASSARAGTRGNEQFF
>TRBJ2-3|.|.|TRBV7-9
TGTGCCAGCAGCACTCGGAAGACAGGAACTAGCACAGATACGCAGTATTTT
CASSTRKTGTSTDTQYF
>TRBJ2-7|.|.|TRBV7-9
TGTGCCAGCAGCTTAGCGGCTGCACCTCTGGAGCAGTACTTC
CASSLAAAPLEQYF
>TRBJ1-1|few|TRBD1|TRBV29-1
TGCAGCGTGGATGACAGGGGGCTCGGAACTGAAGCTTTCTTT
CSVDDRGLGTEAFF
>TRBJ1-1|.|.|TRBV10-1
TGCGCCAGCAGTGAATCTCTATTGGGGGGCACTGAAGCTTTCTTT
CASSESLLGGTEAFF
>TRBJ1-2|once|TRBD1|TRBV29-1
TGCAGCGCCCTGACAGGGGAGGACTATGGCTACACCTTC
CSALTGEDYGYTF
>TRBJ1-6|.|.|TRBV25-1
TGTGCCAGCAGAACAAACAATAATTCACCCCTCCACTTT
CASRTNNNSPLHF
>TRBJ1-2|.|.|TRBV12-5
TGTGCTAGCCTCAATTCGACCATTTCAGGGGATGGCTACACCTTC
CASLNSTISGDGYTF
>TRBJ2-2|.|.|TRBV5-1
TGCGCCAGCAGCCCACCACTGTACAGGGACCCCGGGGAGCTGTTTTTT
CASSPPLYRDPGELFF
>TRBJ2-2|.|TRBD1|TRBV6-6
TGTGCCAGCAGTACCCGGACAGGGTTGAGCGGGGAGCTGTTTTTT
CASSTRTGLSGELFF
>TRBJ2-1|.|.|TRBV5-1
TGCGCCAGCAGCGACGCGGCCGATGAGCAGTTCTTC
CASSDAADEQFF
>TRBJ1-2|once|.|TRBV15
TGTGCCACCAGCCCCAGATATGGGGCAGGGGTAGACTATGGCTACACCTTC
CATSPRYGAGVDYGYTF
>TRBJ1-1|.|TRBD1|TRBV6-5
TGTGCCAGCAGTCCTGCCGGGACAGGGTACGCTGAAGCTTTCTTT
CASSPAGTGYAEAFF
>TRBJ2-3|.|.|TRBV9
TGTGCCAGCAGCATAATAGCGGAGGCCACAGATACGCAGTATTTT
CASSIIAEATDTQYF
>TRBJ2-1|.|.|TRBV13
TGTGCCAGCAGCTTACAGGGGCGTTTGAAGTTCTTC
CASSLQGRLKFF
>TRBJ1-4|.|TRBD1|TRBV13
TGTGCCAGCAGCTGGGGACAGGGGGTCACAACTAATGAAAAACTGTTTTTT
CASSWGQGVTTNEKLFF
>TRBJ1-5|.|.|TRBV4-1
TGCGCCAGCAGCCAAGATTGGGGAGGTTTCCAGCCCCAGCATTTT
CASSQDWGGFQPQHF
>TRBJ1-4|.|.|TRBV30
TGTGCCTGGAGTGTACGGGTTACTAATGAAAAACTGTTTTTT
CAWSVRVTNEKLFF
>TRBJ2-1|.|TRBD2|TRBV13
TGTGCCAGCAGCTTAGTTGGACTAGCGTTATACAATGAGCAGTTCTTC
CASSLVGLALYNEQFF
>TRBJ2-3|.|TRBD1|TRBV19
TGTGCCAGTACTAGAGGGGACAGACACACAGATACGCAGTATTTT
CASTRGDRHTDTQYF
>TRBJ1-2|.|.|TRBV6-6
TGTGCCAGCAGTTCGGCGGGTCCTGGCTACACCTTC
CASSSAGPGYTF
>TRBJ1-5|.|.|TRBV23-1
TGCGCCAGCAGTCAATCGGTGGGGCAGGGATATAGTCAGCCCCAGCATTTT
CASSQSVGQGYSQPQHF
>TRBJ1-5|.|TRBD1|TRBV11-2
TGTGCCAGCAGCTTAGAAGGGACAGTGAGTCAGCCCCAGCATTTT
CASSLEGTVSQPQHF
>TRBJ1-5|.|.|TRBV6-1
TGTGCCAGCAATAGGGAGGTAGGTCAGCCCCAGCATTTT
CASNREVGQPQHF
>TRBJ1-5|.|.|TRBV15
TGTGCCACCAGCAGAGATGCACAACATCAGCCCCAGCATTTT
CATSRDAQHQPQHF
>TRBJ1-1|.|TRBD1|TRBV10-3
TGTGCCATGGACAGGGGGCAGGGCACTGAAGCTTTCTTT
CAMDRGQGTEAFF
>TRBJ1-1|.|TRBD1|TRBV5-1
TGCGCCAGCAGCTTGGCCACAGGGGCTGAAGCTTTCTTT
CASSLATGAEAFF
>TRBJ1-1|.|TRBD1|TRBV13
TGTGCCAGCAGCCAGGGGGCCGGGAGGAGCACTGAAGCTTTCTTT
CASSQGAGRSTEAFF
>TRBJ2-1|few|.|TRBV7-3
TGTGCCAGCAGCTTAGGAGGGGCCAATGAGCAGTTCTTC
CASSLGGANEQFF
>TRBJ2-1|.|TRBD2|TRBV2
TGTGCCAGCAGACTTAGACTAGCTCTCTACAATGAGCAGTTCTTC
CASRLRLALYNEQFF
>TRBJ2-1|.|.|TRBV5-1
TGCGCCAGCAGTCCCCCCGCAGAAACGAACAATGAGCAGTTCTTC
CASSPPAETNNEQFF
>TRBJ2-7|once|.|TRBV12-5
TGTGCTAGTGGCCCCTTGTACGAGCAGTACTTC
CASGPLYEQYF
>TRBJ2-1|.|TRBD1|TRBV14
TGTGCCAGCAGCCAAGGAGTTTGGGACAGGGTAGGCAATGAGCAGTTCTTC
CASSQGVWDRVGNEQFF
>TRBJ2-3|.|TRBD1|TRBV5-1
TGCGCCAGCAGCTACGGGACAGGGGACAGCACAGATACGCAGTATTTT
CASSYGTGDSTDTQYF
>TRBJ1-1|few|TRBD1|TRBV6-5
TGTGCCAGCAGGCCGGGACAGGGGGTGAACACTGAAGCTTTCTTT
CASRPGQGVNTEAFF